A single count supports the clone carrying this TCR beta chain. The sample is drawn from a study of somatic mutations in cytotoxic T cells in rheumatoid arthritis. Measured with immunoSEQ multiplex PCR; TCRdb has only the in-frame clones, and not every one. The sample yields 12,000 or so clones, roughly four fifths seen once. With 7 bases clipped from V and 5 bases from J, the junction kept 9 bases outside the gene matches. The CDR3 contains 14 residues. Looked up from germline, CDR1 is MNHNY and CDR2 is SVGAGI (reference sequence). The sample comprised CD8+ T cells sorted from blood. The source of this sequence is a woman in her sixties in good health. The chain uses TRBV6-6 and TRBJ2-5; 8 bases map to TRBD1. As DNA, the CDR3 is TGTGCCAGCACTCCGGCAGGGGGCCCTGAGACCCAGTACTTC. It is translated as CASTPAGGPETQYF.